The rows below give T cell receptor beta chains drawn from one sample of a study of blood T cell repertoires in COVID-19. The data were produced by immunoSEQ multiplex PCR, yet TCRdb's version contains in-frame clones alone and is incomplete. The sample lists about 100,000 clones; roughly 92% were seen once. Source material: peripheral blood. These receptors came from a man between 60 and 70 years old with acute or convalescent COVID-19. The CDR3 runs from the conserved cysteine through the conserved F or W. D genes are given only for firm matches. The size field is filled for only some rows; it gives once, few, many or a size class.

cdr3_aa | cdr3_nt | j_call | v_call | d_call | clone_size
CASSPVRGNTEAFF | TGTGCCAGCAGCCCCGTCCGGGGGAACACTGAAGCTTTCTTT | TRBJ1-1 | TRBV11-3 | NA | once
CASSSVVGELNEQFF | TGTGCCAGCAGCTCGGTGGTGGGCGAACTCAATGAGCAGTTCTTC | TRBJ2-1 | TRBV5-4 | NA | NA
CASSPYMTVNRGYTF | TGTGCCAGTAGTCCCTACATGACAGTTAACCGTGGCTACACCTTC | TRBJ1-2 | TRBV19 | NA | NA
CAWGRFNQPQHF | TGTGCCTGGGGACGGTTCAATCAGCCCCAGCATTTT | TRBJ1-5 | TRBV30 | NA | NA
CASSPAVAGGAGTEAFF | TGCGCCAGCAGCCCGGCCGTGGCAGGGGGCGCGGGCACTGAAGCTTTCTTT | TRBJ1-1 | TRBV5-1 | TRBD1 | NA
CASSSRAEGAIKLFF | TGTGCCAGCTCTTCCAGGGCCGAGGGGGCCATAAAACTGTTTTTT | TRBJ1-4 | TRBV6-5 | TRBD1 | NA
CASSQDSNEQFF | TGTGCCAGCAGCCAAGATAGCAATGAGCAGTTCTTC | TRBJ2-1 | TRBV3-1/TRBV3-2 | NA | once
CAVSGANTGELFF | TGTGCCGTTAGCGGGGCGAACACCGGGGAGCTGTTTTTT | TRBJ2-2 | TRBV28 | TRBD2 | NA
CASTEHDRVYGYTF | TGTGCCAGTACCGAACATGACAGGGTTTATGGCTACACCTTC | TRBJ1-2 | TRBV19 | TRBD1 | NA
CASSLGLAGAGDTQYF | TGTGCCAGCAGCTTAGGACTAGCGGGAGCAGGAGATACGCAGTATTTT | TRBJ2-3 | TRBV7-6 | TRBD2 | NA
CAWTSGTSSYNEQFF | TGTGCCTGGACTAGCGGGACTAGCTCCTACAATGAGCAGTTCTTC | TRBJ2-1 | TRBV30 | TRBD2 | few
CASSLRLKSSTDTQYF | TGTGCCAGCAGCTTACGACTTAAGTCTAGCACAGATACGCAGTATTTT | TRBJ2-3 | TRBV11-2 | NA | NA
CASSRNLDSTSNSPLHF | TGTGCCAGCAGTCGTAATTTGGACTCGACTAGTAATTCACCCCTCCACTTT | TRBJ1-6 | TRBV27 | NA | NA
CATSAGQGVSNQPQHF | TGTGCCACCAGTGCCGGTCAGGGGGTCAGCAATCAGCCCCAGCATTTT | TRBJ1-5 | TRBV24-1 | TRBD1 | NA
CASSMTATDTEAFF | TGTGCCAGTAGTATGACAGCCACGGACACTGAAGCTTTCTTT | TRBJ1-1 | TRBV19 | NA | NA
CSVAANYGYTF | TGCAGCGTTGCGGCTAACTATGGCTACACCTTC | TRBJ1-2 | TRBV29-1 | NA | NA
CASSPDRVSNEKLFF | TGTGCCAGCAGCCCAGACAGGGTCTCTAATGAAAAACTGTTTTTT | TRBJ1-4 | TRBV3-1/TRBV3-2 | TRBD1 | NA
CASSPGVRRALYQETQYF | TGCGCCAGCAGCCCCGGGGTGAGGCGGGCGCTGTACCAAGAGACCCAGTACTTC | TRBJ2-5 | TRBV5-1 | NA | NA
CASSYKSGSGELFF | TGTGCCAGCAGCTATAAATCCGGTTCCGGGGAGCTGTTTTTT | TRBJ2-2 | TRBV2 | NA | few
CASSPGDREYFF | TGTGCCAGCTCACCAGGGGACAGGGAGTACTTCTTT | TRBJ1-1 | TRBV18 | TRBD1 | NA
CASLPTGTDPQTQYF | TGTGCCAGTCTTCCCACCGGGACAGACCCACAGACCCAGTACTTC | TRBJ2-5 | TRBV19 | TRBD1 | once
CAWSGSSRNQPQHF | TGTGCCTGGAGCGGGAGTTCTCGGAATCAGCCCCAGCATTTT | TRBJ1-5 | TRBV30 | NA | NA
CASSVSVFTGELFF | TGTGCCAGCTCGGTTAGCGTGTTCACCGGGGAGCTGTTTTTT | TRBJ2-2 | TRBV2 | NA | NA
CASSRRTGVEKLFF | TGTGCCAGCAGCCGACGGACAGGGGTTGAAAAACTGTTTTTT | TRBJ1-4 | TRBV2 | TRBD1 | NA
CASSDKGTAAGELFF | TGTGCCAGCAGTGATAAAGGGACAGCAGCCGGGGAGCTGTTTTTT | TRBJ2-2 | TRBV25-1 | TRBD1 | NA
CASSQEGGRAESTGELFF | TGTGCCAGCAGCCAAGAAGGCGGGAGGGCCGAGTCTACCGGGGAGCTGTTTTTT | TRBJ2-2 | TRBV3-1/TRBV3-2 | TRBD2 | NA
CASSQVAGGWNEQFF | TGTGCCAGCAGCCAGGTAGCGGGAGGGTGGAATGAGCAGTTCTTC | TRBJ2-1 | TRBV14 | TRBD2 | NA
CAISGGTSGSRNEQFF | TGTGCCATCAGTGGCGGGACTAGCGGGAGTCGGAATGAGCAGTTCTTC | TRBJ2-1 | TRBV10-3 | TRBD2 | NA
CASSLTAENTEAFF | TGCGCCAGCAGCTTGACAGCAGAGAACACTGAAGCTTTCTTT | TRBJ1-1 | TRBV5-1 | NA | NA
CASSYRTFLFF | TGTGCCAGCAGTTATCGGACATTCCTGTTCTTC | TRBJ2-1 | TRBV28 | NA | once
CASSTQGQGLYGYTF | TGTGCCAGTAGCACTCAGGGACAGGGACTATATGGCTACACCTTC | TRBJ1-2 | TRBV19 | TRBD1 | NA
CASSPDRANTEAFF | TGTGCCAGCAGCCCGGACAGGGCGAACACTGAAGCTTTCTTT | TRBJ1-1 | TRBV6-5 | TRBD1 | NA
CASSQVLAPSSYNEQFF | TGCGCCAGCAGCCAGGTCCTAGCGCCGAGCTCCTACAATGAGCAGTTCTTC | TRBJ2-1 | TRBV4-1 | NA | NA
CASRSDRGNQPQHF | TGTGCCAGCAGATCAGACAGAGGCAATCAGCCCCAGCATTTT | TRBJ1-5 | TRBV28 | NA | few
CASSFAGTGELFF | TGTGCCAGCAGCTTCGCGGGGACCGGGGAGCTGTTTTTT | TRBJ2-2 | TRBV7-8 | NA | NA
CASSYSGTEINSPLHF | TGTGCCAGCAGTTACTCAGGGACAGAGATTAATTCACCCCTCCACTTT | TRBJ1-6 | TRBV6-6 | TRBD1 | NA
CASSFHFGRAGNEQFF | TGTGCCAGCAGCTTCCATTTCGGGAGGGCCGGCAATGAGCAGTTCTTC | TRBJ2-1 | TRBV7-9 | TRBD2 | few
CASSLGQGGTGELFF | TGTGCCAGCAGCTTAGGACAGGGGGGCACCGGGGAGCTGTTTTTT | TRBJ2-2 | TRBV7-6 | TRBD1 | NA
CATSDIQGNYGYTF | TGTGCCACCAGTGACATACAGGGAAACTATGGCTACACCTTC | TRBJ1-2 | TRBV24-1 | NA | few
CAWARRERETQYF | TGTGCCTGGGCCAGGCGGGAGAGAGAGACCCAGTACTTC | TRBJ2-5 | TRBV30 | TRBD2 | NA
CATSRAPGLAGANVLTF | TGTGCCACCAGCAGAGCACCGGGTTTGGCCGGGGCCAACGTCCTGACTTTC | TRBJ2-6 | TRBV15 | NA | NA
CASSRQGRETQYF | TGTGCCAGCAGCCGACAGGGCCGGGAGACCCAGTACTTC | TRBJ2-5 | TRBV7-3 | TRBD1 | NA
CASTGTGESSEQYF | TGTGCCAGTACCGGGACAGGGGAATCCTCCGAGCAGTACTTC | TRBJ2-7 | TRBV19 | TRBD1 | NA
CASSETNSNQPQHF | TGTGCCAGCAGTGAAACAAATAGCAATCAGCCCCAGCATTTT | TRBJ1-5 | TRBV2 | NA | NA
CASTPGLASYNEQFF | TGTGCCAGCACCCCGGGACTAGCGTCCTACAATGAGCAGTTCTTC | TRBJ2-1 | TRBV6-5 | TRBD2 | NA
CASSFRTGGLSAPLHF | TGTGCCAGCAGCTTCCGAACAGGGGGCCTTTCTGCACCCCTCCACTTT | TRBJ1-6 | TRBV7-9 | TRBD1 | NA
CACGTGANGYTF | TGTGCCTGCGGGACAGGGGCTAATGGCTACACCTTC | TRBJ1-2 | TRBV30 | TRBD1 | once
CASSQDRGGGYGYTF | TGTGCCAGTAGTCAGGACAGGGGCGGCGGTTACGGCTACACCTTC | TRBJ1-2 | TRBV19 | TRBD1 | once
CASSSGFTSGSTGELFF | TGCGCCAGCAGCTCGGGCTTTACTAGCGGGAGTACCGGGGAGCTGTTTTTT | TRBJ2-2 | TRBV5-1 | TRBD2 | NA